A selection of T cell receptor beta chains follows, all from one sample in a study of Graves' ophthalmopathy and Graves' hyperthyroidism. MiXCR, run by TCRdb on the multiplex PCR reads, gives a single entry per CDR3 protein. The sample records about 380,000 distinct CDR3 sequences, about 16% being singletons. The source material was peripheral blood. The receptors originated from a woman aged 18 to 35 with stable Graves' hyperthyroidism. Both conserved end residues are part of each CDR3. D genes are given only for firm matches. Not every row has a clone size; where given, it reads once, few, many or a size class.

TRBD1,TRBV24-1,NA,TRBJ1-1,TGTGCCACCAGTGCCGGGACAGGAACGAAAACTGAAGCTTTCTTT,CATSAGTGTKTEAFF
NA,TRBV6-5,many,TRBJ2-7,TGTGCCAGCAGTTACAGGGGCTACGAGCAGTACTTC,CASSYRGYEQYF
TRBD2,TRBV10-2,few,TRBJ2-7,TGCGCCAGCAGGGATCTAGCGGGGGGGACATACGAGCAGTACTTC,CASRDLAGGTYEQYF
NA,TRBV20-1,many,TRBJ2-4,TGCAGTGCCCGATCCCCACAGAGGCCACAGGACATTCAGTACTTC,CSARSPQRPQDIQYF
NA,TRBV6-1,NA,TRBJ2-2,TGTGCCAGCGGAGCTGGGTGGGGGGCAACCGGGGAGCTGTTTTTT,CASGAGWGATGELFF
NA,TRBV6-5,many,TRBJ1-2,TGTGCCAGCAGTTACTCGTCGGGGGGTACTAACTATGGCTACACCTTC,CASSYSSGGTNYGYTF
NA,TRBV6-1,many,TRBJ1-1,TGTGCCAGCAAAACAGAACTTACGGACACTGAAGCTTTCTTT,CASKTELTDTEAFF
NA,TRBV24-1,NA,TRBJ2-2,TGTGCCGCCAGTGGCCCCCAGGAAACCGGGGAGCTGTTTTTT,CAASGPQETGELFF
NA,TRBV12-3/TRBV12-4,many,TRBJ1-5,TGTGCCAGCAGGGACAGTAGCAATCAGCCCCAGCATTTT,CASRDSSNQPQHF
NA,TRBV7-2,many,TRBJ1-2,TGTGCCAGCAGCACAGACAGTAACTATGGCTACACCTTC,CASSTDSNYGYTF
NA,TRBV3-1,NA,TRBJ2-5,TGTGCCAGCAGCCAAAGTATCATAGAGACCCAGTACTTC,CASSQSIIETQYF
NA,TRBV18,few,TRBJ1-2,TGTGCCAGCTCACCGAAAACAGGGCAAGGTTCTTCCGGCTACACCTTC,CASSPKTGQGSSGYTF
TRBD1,TRBV12-3/TRBV12-4,many,TRBJ2-2,TGTGCCAGCAGCCAGACAGGGAATGGCGGGGAGCTGTTTTTT,CASSQTGNGGELFF
NA,TRBV7-8,many,TRBJ2-2,TGTGCCAGCAGCTTATCGAATCCAGGGGACACCGGGGAGCTGTTTTTT,CASSLSNPGDTGELFF
NA,TRBV9,NA,TRBJ2-5,TGTGCCAGCAGCCCCGGCGGTACCCAGTACTTC,CASSPGGTQYF
NA,TRBV6-1,NA,TRBJ2-7,TGTGCCAGCAGTGCTAGGACAGAACCCCCCTACGAGCAGTACTTC,CASSARTEPPYEQYF
TRBD2,TRBV12-3/TRBV12-4,many,TRBJ2-5,TGTGCCAGCAGTTTACCGTTCGGGACTAGCGGGGCGACAGGAGAGACCCAGTACTTC,CASSLPFGTSGATGETQYF
TRBD2,TRBV6-1,many,TRBJ2-7,TGTGCCAGCAGATCCACTAGCGGGGCCTCCTACGAGCAGTACTTC,CASRSTSGASYEQYF
NA,TRBV30,NA,TRBJ1-5,TGTGCCTGGAGTGACGGTTATCAGCCCCAGCATTTT,CAWSDGYQPQHF
TRBD1,TRBV2,few,TRBJ1-1,TGTGCCAGCAGTGTCCCCACGGGGACAGGAACGAGCACTGAAGCTTTCTTT,CASSVPTGTGTSTEAFF
NA,TRBV24-1,many,TRBJ1-1,TGTGCCACCAGTGGGCCTGAAGCTTTCTTT,CATSGPEAFF
NA,TRBV29-1,many,TRBJ1-1,TGCAGCCCGTCCCTTGGCCCCACTGAAGCTTTCTTT,CSPSLGPTEAFF
NA,TRBV12-3/TRBV12-4,many,TRBJ1-1,TGTGCCAGCAGTTTGGGGGGCGTGAACACTGAAGCTTTCTTT,CASSLGGVNTEAFF
NA,TRBV6-1,few,TRBJ1-1,TGTGCCAGCAGTGAAATAAGTGGGCAGATGAACACTGAAGCTTTCTTT,CASSEISGQMNTEAFF
TRBD1,TRBV6-2/TRBV6-3,many,TRBJ1-1,TGTGCCGGCAGAGCTACAGGGGCCGCGAACACTGAAGCTTTCTTT,CAGRATGAANTEAFF